The 23 T cell receptor beta chains below were found in one sample sequenced in a study of glioma-infiltrating T cells. The iRepertoire nested amplicon-rescue multiplex PCR amplified TCR alpha and beta CDR3s from RNA. TCRdb reprocessed the multiplex PCR reads with MiXCR, giving one entry per CDR3 protein. This sample yields 90,000 to 110,000 distinct CDR3 sequences, of which less than 30% are seen a single time; around a third belongs to the top ten. The sequenced material came from glioma tissue, nonneoplastic brain tissue, or PBMCs (not recorded which). The receptor set was obtained from a human donor with low-grade glioma or glioblastoma, undergoing nonglioma brain surgery, or in good health (not recorded which).

CDR3 protein: CVSSQNSNQPQHF. For the CDR3, the DNA is TGTGTTAGCAGCCAGAACAGCAATCAGCCCCAGCATTTT. The V and J genes are TRBV14 and TRBJ1-5; no clear D. The CDR3 sequence is 13 residues long. Germline loops: CDR1 SGHDN, CDR2 FVKESK.

In the case of this clonotype: This likely comes from a read error, as the CDR3 has no conserved phenylalanine or tryptophan at its end. V usage is TRBV7-2 and J usage is TRBJ1-5; D is ambiguous. Per the germline V gene, CDR1 is SGHTA and CDR2 is FQGNSA. V shed 8 bases and J shed 6 bases, with 14 bases lying between them. This CDR3 comprises 13 residues. The CDR3 bases are TGTGCCAGCGTCACGATGGTGGGTCAGCCCCAGCATCTT. Translated, it gives CASVTMVGQPQHL.

This clonotype was counted ten times or more. The V call is TRBV7-6, the J call TRBJ2-1; D not certain. Trimming took off 1 base at V and 5 bases at J, with 6 bases between the two ends. From germline, CDR1 is SGHVS and CDR2 FNYEAQ. The CDR3 has 13 residues. The CDR3 reads CASSLGRNNEQFF. In DNA form, the CDR3 reads TGTGCCAGCAGCTTAGGTCGAAACAATGAGCAGTTCTTC.

At least ten counts were recorded for this clonotype. The chain links TRBV11-3 to TRBJ1-1, with 8 bases that match TRBD1. Germline V CDR1 and CDR2: SGHNT, YENEEA. J was trimmed by 3 bases and V by 5 bases; bases with no gene match: 11. This CDR3 region has 16 residues. CDR3: CASSPRDRPRDTEAFF. DNA of the CDR3: TGTGCCAGCAGCCCCCGGGACAGGCCAAGGGACACTGAAGCTTTCTTT.

With respect to this clonotype: Relative to the germline gene, one junction end is altered; a read error may explain this. The chain is built from TRBV29-1 and TRBJ2-1, with D hard to call. CDR1 and CDR2 (germline): SQVTM, ANQGSEA. This CDR3 has 15 residues. The CDR3 bases are TGCAGCGTTGAAGATCCCCTCGCTGGCATCAGTGAGCAGTCCTTC. The encoded protein is CSVEDPLAGISEQSF.

The chain recombines TRBV2 with TRBJ1-2, with D perhaps matching TRBD1 (6 bases). CDR3 length: 12 residues. The germline CDR1 and CDR2 sequences are SNHLY and FYNNEI. The germline V and J ends were trimmed by 11 bases and 10 bases, with 20 bases remaining between them. In DNA form, the CDR3 reads TGTGCCGGATCAGGGGACCACTGTGACTACACCTTC. Amino acid sequence: CAGSGDHCDYTF.

This clonotype has a count of ten or more. The V call is TRBV3-1, the J call TRBJ1-1; D is unclear. The germline gives CDR1 LGHDT, CDR2 YNNKEL (reference sequence). V lost 1 base and J lost 2, with 8 bases in between. This CDR3 is built from 14 residues. For the CDR3, the DNA is TGTGCCAGCAGCCAAGTTGGTCGTAACACTGAAGCTTTCTTT. Translation: CASSQVGRNTEAFF.

Concerning this clonotype itself: A read error may explain this, as a much larger clone is one base away. V usage is TRBV29-1 and J usage is TRBJ1-1; D not resolved. The germline V and J ends were trimmed by 7 bases and 1 base, with 16 bases remaining between them. Germline values: CDR1 SQVTM, CDR2 ANQGSEA. The CDR3 loop spans 14 amino acids. CDR3 in DNA: TGCAGCGGGCGGCGTGTCAACTCGAACACTGAAGCTTTCTTT. It is translated as CSGRRVNSNTEAFF.

This clonotype was counted many times. The gene calls are TRBV7-2 and TRBJ2-5, with D perhaps TRBD1 (6 bases). Per germline, CDR1 SGHTA and CDR2 FQGNSA. This CDR3 has 15 amino acids. Trimming shortened V by 3 bases and J by 5 bases, and 16 bases separated the two germline ends. Written as DNA, the CDR3 is TGTGCCAGCAGCTTTGGGAACAGGGTGAGCGAGACCCAGTACTTC. Amino acids: CASSFGNRVSETQYF.

This clonotype has just a few counts. V is TRBV11-3 and J is TRBJ2-3, with no clear D. Germline V CDR1 and CDR2: SGHNT, YENEEA. The CDR3 spans 14 residues. V was cut by 4 bases and J by 7 bases, with 15 bases left in between. The CDR3 reads CASSSWEDLNTQYF. CDR3 bases: TGTGCCAGCAGCTCCTGGGAAGACCTTAATACGCAGTATTTT.

In its sample, this clonotype was seen many times. The V call is TRBV4-1, the J call TRBJ1-3; D not certain. Trimming took off 0 bases at V and 0 bases at J, with 15 bases between the two ends. Germline CDR1 reads MGHRA; CDR2 reads YSYEKL. This CDR3 contains 18 residues. The CDR3 nucleotides are TGCGCCAGCAGCCAAGATGATCGGGGTGGAGTCTCTGGAAACACCATATATTTT. Protein: CASSQDDRGGVSGNTIYF.

Worth noting for this clonotype: The final CDR3 position lacks the conserved phenylalanine or tryptophan, pointing to a likely read error. V gene TRBV29-1 combines with J gene TRBJ2-7, with 7 bases matching TRBD1. The ends lost 6 bases at V and 0 bases at J; junction bases unmatched: 5. The CDR3 is 13 amino acids. The germline V gene has CDR1 SQVTM and CDR2 ANQGSEA. CDR3 DNA sequence: TGCAGCGTACAAGGGGGCTACTCCTACGAGCAGTACCTC. Residues: CSVQGGYSYEQYL.

The table lists this clonotype with many counts. V and J are TRBV27 and TRBJ1-1, with D possibly matching TRBD1 (5 bases). This CDR3 spans 15 amino acids. From germline, CDR1 is MNHEY and CDR2 SMNVEV (reference sequence). The V and J ends lost 5 bases and 5 bases respectively, with 18 bases between them. The CDR3 loop is CASSIYRTSGTEAFF. DNA of the CDR3: TGTGCCAGCAGTATTTACAGGACTTCGGGGACTGAAGCTTTCTTT.

This chain joins TRBV18 and TRBJ2-7; 11 nucleotides align to TRBD1. Germline values: CDR1 KGHSH, CDR2 LQKENI. This CDR3 is 15 amino acids long. With V trimmed by 2 bases and J by 10 bases, 10 bases remained unmatched. CDR3 sequence: CASSPGQGALIEQYF. CDR3 coding DNA: TGTGCCAGCTCACCAGGACAGGGGGCCCTTATCGAACAGTACTTC.

The rearrangement links TRBV7-2 to TRBJ2-1, with TRBD1 matching over 9 bases. Looked up from germline, CDR1 is SGHTA and CDR2 is FQGNSA. V lost 7 bases, J lost 16 bases, and 11 bases stayed unmatched. This CDR3 has 12 amino acids. This CDR3 reads CASTSQGAVEFF. The CDR3 DNA is TGTGCCAGCACCTCACAGGGGGCGGTCGAATTCTTC.

The chain has TRBV20-1 and TRBJ1-2, with D uncertain. V was pared by 5 bases and J by 10 bases, with 20 bases between. Per germline, CDR1 DFQATT and CDR2 SNEGSKA (reference sequence). CDR3 length: 13 amino acids. The CDR3, as DNA: TGCAGTGCTCTAGAGGCGCTGGACTATAACTACACCTTC. It specifies CSALEALDYNYTF.

There are many counts of this clonotype. This chain joins TRBV27 and TRBJ2-5; the match to TRBD2 covers 7 bases. Per germline, CDR1 MNHEY and CDR2 SMNVEV (reference sequence). Unmatched junction bases numbered 4, after V lost 5 bases and J lost 1 base. The CDR3 extends over 14 amino acids. CDR3 sequence (DNA): TGTGCCAGCAGTGGCTGGGGGGGCCAAGAGACCCAGTACTTC. Translation gives CASSGWGGQETQYF.

This clonotype was counted ten times or more. The chain carries TRBV20-1 and TRBJ2-1, with D perhaps matching TRBD1 or TRBD2 (7 bases each). The V gene's germline CDR1 is DFQATT and CDR2 SNEGSKA (reference sequence). V lost 3 bases and J lost 0, with 18 bases in between. The CDR3 has 17 amino acids. CDR3 bases: TGCAGTGCTAGGTCTGCAGGGGGGGGAAGCTCCTACAATGAGCAGTTCTTC. As protein: CSARSAGGGSSYNEQFF.

This clonotype was counted many times. The chain combines TRBV20-1 with TRBJ1-5; 7 bases fit TRBD1. The CDR3 totals 14 residues. CDR1 is DFQATT and CDR2 is SNEGSKA in the germline V gene (reference sequence). With 7 bases clipped from V and 11 bases from J, the junction kept 17 bases outside the gene matches. The CDR3 protein is CSVSPGQVQGAQHF. The CDR3, as DNA: TGCAGTGTCTCGCCTGGACAGGTTCAAGGGGCCCAGCATTTT.

This clonotype has ten or more counts. The V gene is TRBV6-2 or TRBV6-3, the J gene TRBJ2-1; D unclear. The CDR3 is made up of 12 amino acids. Germline CDR1 and CDR2: MNHEY and SVGEGT. V was cut by 10 bases and J by 6 bases, with 13 bases left in between. CDR3: CATRTGTNEQFF. Written as DNA, the CDR3 is TGTGCCACCAGGACCGGTACCAATGAGCAGTTCTTC.

In this sample, this clonotype turned up many times. The CDR3 region has the DNA TGTGCCAGCGGTCGGAGGGACATCGGATCACCCCTCCACTTT. Amino acid sequence: CASGRRDIGSPLHF. V gene TRBV2 combines with J gene TRBJ1-6; D is perhaps TRBD1 (6 bases). Germline loops: CDR1 SNHLY, CDR2 FYNNEI. The CDR3 covers 14 residues. Between the trimmed V and J ends, which lost 8 bases and 10 bases, there was a span of 18 bases.

This clonotype was recorded at least ten times. This chain uses TRBV20-1 with TRBJ1-1; 8 bases line up with TRBD1. The CDR3 has 13 amino acids. The junction had 5 bases not matched to a gene; V was cut back by 6 bases and J by 2 bases. The germline CDR1 and CDR2 sequences are DFQATT and SNEGSKA (reference sequence). The CDR3 loop reads CSAPTGVNTEAFF. CDR3 bases: TGCAGTGCCCCGACAGGGGTTAACACTGAAGCTTTCTTT.

This clonotype was detected many times. The V gene is TRBV3-1, the J gene TRBJ2-1; D possibly corresponds to TRBD2 (5 bases). Trimming removed 3 bases from V and 0 bases from J, with 9 bases in between. The CDR3 covers 15 residues. Germline V gives CDR1 LGHDT, CDR2 YNNKEL (reference sequence). CDR3 sequence reads: CASSQLGSSYNEQFF. In nucleotides, the CDR3 is TGTGCCAGCAGCCAGTTGGGGAGCTCCTACAATGAGCAGTTCTTC.